The sequence of this TCR beta chain was determined in a study of blood T cell repertoires in COVID-19 (dated by TCRdb to 2020 to 2022). As for the study more broadly: Collaborator samples came from the United States, Italy and Spain and covered acute and convalescent phases of COVID-19. The material from the prospective study consisted of cDNA or gDNA derived from T cells, B-cell-depleted T cells, or PBMCs. The dataset comprised deeply sampled blood TCRbeta repertoires from subjects exposed to, actively infected with, or recovered from COVID-19. The repertoires were released in a freely available public database intended as a resource for research on the immune response to SARS-CoV-2. Samples came from the ongoing ImmuneRACE study (first 160 participants) plus 1,254 subjects from 6 global collaborators. The sample metadata nearly always contained a de-identified subject ID, COVID-19 status, age in years and sex. HLA class I and class II types, where available, came from metadata supplied by the sample provider rather than from assay-based typing. Summary of the overall study and its limitations: How much clinical and demographic metadata was included differed by source and by participant, and the metadata was provided uncurated.

As to this clone: What this receptor recognizes is not known. No clone much larger than this one lies a single base away; base qualities are absent. Within the sample, other DNA sequences also encode this same CDR3.

The immunoSEQ Assay, a bias-controlled multiplex PCR, was used to amplify TCRbeta CDR3 regions from genomic DNA. As for the authors' bioinformatics: The number of nucleated cells in each sample was estimated by amplification of reference gene primers within the assay. To quantify the absolute abundance of each unique TCRbeta CDR3 rearrangement, sequence reads were collapsed and filtered. For each sample, productive Simpson clonality was calculated as the square root of Simpson's diversity index across productive rearrangements. TCRdb limited this immuneACCESS table to in-frame rearrangements with V and J called. A share of clones is missing; checked studies link under half to unresolved V genes, and the rest is unexplained. V, J and clone size reflect that table, while D and trimming were determined from the DNA. This sample has tens of thousands of clones in its table, and approximately 78% of those were observed once. The ten largest account for approximately 30% of the sample.

Collaborating institutions collected whole blood in K2EDTA tubes following their own protocols. For TCRbeta analysis, collaborators shipped samples in one of three forms: frozen whole blood, isolated PBMCs, or DNA extracted from either of those sample types. V was cut back by 4 bases and J by 3 bases, leaving a gap of 11 bases between them. The CDR3 runs 13 amino acids, cysteine and phenylalanine included. The CDR3 DNA has 39 bases and is translated from base 1. The germline V gene encodes CDR1 SGHRS and CDR2 YFSETQ. The chain is made from TRBV5-1 and TRBJ2-7; matching of 6 bases hints at TRBD1 as the D gene. The sequence was obtained from a human donor in a cohort sampled during active COVID-19. The specimen sequenced was peripheral blood. The CDR3 reads CASSRDTDYEQYF. The DNA sequence follows: TGCGCCAGCAGCCGGGACACCGACTACGAGCAGTACTTC.